The 24 T cell receptor beta chains reported below all come from one sample, sequenced in a study of T cell repertoires in cytomegalovirus infection. TCRdb redid the calling of the reads with MiXCR, one entry per CDR3 protein. The table records fewer than 850,000 distinct CDR3 sequences, 25% to 35% of them present only once. These receptors' targets are unknown. The input for sequencing was cultured CD8+ T cells from PBMCs, taken from culture after CMV antigen stimulation. The receptors stem from a human donor in good health (CMV status not recorded). Some clones in this sample may be carry-over from other donors' samples.

The chain uses TRBV11-3 and TRBJ2-5, with 13 bases matching TRBD2. This CDR3 has 18 amino acids. Germline values: CDR1 SGHNT, CDR2 YENEEA. V was clipped by 4 bases and J by 2 bases; unmatched bases: 10. CDR3 residues: CASSSPGLAGTVQETQYF. As DNA, the CDR3 is TGTGCCAGCAGCTCGCCGGGACTAGCGGGGACAGTTCAAGAGACCCAGTACTTC.

This clonotype was found many times. The V gene is TRBV7-6, the J gene TRBJ1-1; TRBD1 aligns across 7 bases. The CDR3 consists of 16 residues. The junction had 12 bases not matched to a gene; V was cut back by 5 bases and J by 3 bases. Germline lookup yields CDR1 SGHVS and CDR2 FNYEAQ. The CDR3 loop reads CASSDRPGQSDTEAFF. The CDR3 DNA is TGTGCCAGCAGCGATAGACCGGGACAGTCGGACACTGAAGCTTTCTTT.

This clonotype was found many times. The V and J genes are TRBV7-9 and TRBJ1-6; no firm D call. Trimming cost V 0 bases and J 7 bases, with 10 bases left between them. This CDR3 comprises 15 residues. Germline CDR1 reads SEHNR; CDR2 reads FQNEAQ (reference sequence). The CDR3 here is CASSLARGENSPLHF. In DNA, the CDR3 is TGTGCCAGCAGCTTAGCGCGGGGAGAAAATTCACCCCTCCACTTT. The full variable domain, rest sourced from reference TRBV7-9 and TRBJ1-6, is DTGVSQNPRHKITKRGQNVTFRCDPISEHNRLYWYRQTLGQGPEFLTYFQNEAQLEKSRLLSDRFSAERPKGSFSTLEIQRTEQGDSAMYLCASSLARGENSPLHFGNGTRLTVT.

This clonotype was counted at least ten times. This chain connects TRBV12-3 or TRBV12-4 to TRBJ1-1; D gene unclear. The CDR3 has 13 residues. V dropped 4 bases and J dropped 8 bases, with 14 bases sitting between them. This chain's CDR3 is CASSSSLSEEAFF. The CDR3 nucleotides are TGTGCCAGCAGTTCTTCTCTCAGCGAGGAAGCTTTCTTT.

The V call is TRBV7-6, the J call TRBJ1-1; D not resolved. The germline V gene has CDR1 SGHVS and CDR2 FNYEAQ. The CDR3 loop spans 14 amino acids. V dropped 1 base and J dropped 3 bases, with 9 bases sitting between them. The chain's CDR3 is CASSLGLGYTEAFF. For the CDR3, the DNA is TGTGCCAGCAGCTTAGGGTTAGGGTACACTGAAGCTTTCTTT.

J is TRBJ2-1 and V is TRBV9; 10 bases map to TRBD2. Looked up from germline, CDR1 is SGDLS and CDR2 is YYNGEE. V lost 0 bases and J lost 4; bases outside the gene matches: 10. The CDR3 runs to 18 residues. The CDR3 protein is CASSVGGIGLAVYNEQFF. The CDR3, as DNA: TGTGCCAGCAGCGTAGGGGGGATTGGACTAGCGGTTTACAATGAGCAGTTCTTC.

There are a few counts of this clonotype. The V call is TRBV20-1, the J call TRBJ2-3; 11 bases map to TRBD2. With 5 bases clipped from V and 0 bases from J, the junction kept 7 bases outside the gene matches. Germline CDR1 reads DFQATT; CDR2 reads SNEGSKA (reference sequence). This CDR3 has 16 residues. The CDR3 sequence: CSAPLTSGGSTDTQYF. DNA for the CDR3: TGCAGTGCTCCCCTTACTAGCGGGGGAAGCACAGATACGCAGTATTTT.

The chain is built from TRBV15 and TRBJ2-3; D not certain. Per the germline V gene, CDR1 is LNHNV and CDR2 is YYDKDF (reference sequence). Trimming took off 6 bases at V and 1 base at J, with 17 bases between the two ends. The length of the CDR3 is 16 residues. The CDR3: CATRRSVSIGTDTQYF. CDR3 sequence (DNA): TGTGCCACCAGACGTAGTGTGAGCATAGGCACAGATACGCAGTATTTT.

This chain joins TRBV6-1 and TRBJ1-5, with 7 bases fitting TRBD1. The V segment lost 9 bases and the J segment 2 bases; nucleotides outside the gene matches: 7. Germline CDR1 and CDR2: MNHNS and SASEGT. The CDR3 contains 14 residues. The CDR3 DNA reads TGTGCCAGTAAAAACAGGGGCGGCAATCAGCCCCAGCATTTT. Protein product: CASKNRGGNQPQHF.

This clonotype was recorded many times. The junction shows a germline mismatch at one end, possibly a read error. This rearrangement joins TRBV7-2 to TRBJ1-2; D unresolved. Per the germline V gene, CDR1 is SGHTA and CDR2 is FQGNSA. CDR3 size: 13 residues. CDR3 sequence: CASSLASPDRKTF. CDR3 coding DNA: TGTGCCAGCAGTTTAGCGTCTCCCGATCGTAAAACCTTC. The full variable domain, its missing parts supplied by reference TRBV7-2 and TRBJ1-2, is GAGVSQSPSNKVTEKGKDVELRCDPISGHTALYWYRQSLGQGLEFLIYFQGNSAPDKSGLPSDRFSAERTGGSVSTLTIQRTQQEDSAVYLCASSLASPDRKTFGSGTRLTVV.

V gene TRBV19 combines with J gene TRBJ1-1; 8 positions match TRBD1. Germline CDR1 and CDR2: LNHDA and SQIVND (reference sequence). The CDR3 extends over 14 amino acids. Trimming took 8 bases from V and 6 from J; bases not matched to a gene: 11. The CDR3 spells CASGEQGGIAEAFF. The CDR3 coding sequence is TGTGCCAGTGGGGAACAGGGGGGAATTGCTGAAGCTTTCTTT.

The chain couples TRBV11-3 to TRBJ2-3; D remains ambiguous. The CDR3 spans 13 residues. CDR1 is SGHNT and CDR2 is YENEEA in the germline V gene. Trimming left V 2 bases short and J 2 bases short, with 5 bases between. The CDR3 sequence: CASSLTDTDTQYF. In DNA form, the CDR3 reads TGTGCCAGCAGCTTAACTGACACAGATACGCAGTATTTT.

The chain uses TRBV27 and TRBJ2-7; maybe TRBD1 (6 bases). With 3 bases removed from V and 3 bases from J, the gap between germline ends came to 12 bases. There are 14 residues in the CDR3. CDR1 MNHEY and CDR2 SMNVEV come from the germline V gene (reference sequence). CDR3: CASSFATGFYEQYF. In DNA, the CDR3 is TGTGCCAGCAGTTTCGCTACAGGGTTCTACGAGCAGTACTTC.

This clonotype was found many times. The chain carries TRBV7-8 and TRBJ2-3; unclear D gene. Looked up from germline, CDR1 is SGHVS and CDR2 is FQNEAQ. The CDR3 sequence is 12 residues long. Trimming cost V 5 bases and J 2 bases, with 5 bases left between them. For the CDR3, the DNA is TGTGCCAGCAGCCGACCCACAGATACGCAGTATTTT. Its protein is CASSRPTDTQYF.

This clonotype was seen more than once but under ten times. The genes are TRBV4-2 and TRBJ2-1, with D possibly matching TRBD2 (6 bases). The CDR3 is 15 amino acids. V lost 0 bases and J 6 bases, leaving 12 bases between the germline ends. CDR1 is LGHNA, CDR2 YNFKEQ, per germline. DNA for the CDR3: TGTGCCAGCAGCCAAGATCCCGGGACTTTCAATGAGCAGTTCTTC. This encodes CASSQDPGTFNEQFF.

There are a few counts of this clonotype. The chain carries TRBV7-8 and TRBJ1-2; 7 bases align to TRBD1. The CDR3 totals 15 residues. Germline assignment: CDR1 SGHVS and CDR2 FQNEAQ. Unmatched junction bases numbered 16, after V lost 7 bases and J lost 8 bases. CDR3 nucleotides: TGTGCCAGCATCCCCTTGGGGGAGGGGGCAAGAGGCTACACCTTC. Residues: CASIPLGEGARGYTF.

Notes on this clonotype: A read error may be the cause here, since a much bigger clone is one base away. The chain employs TRBV7-6 and TRBJ1-5; D unresolved. The CDR3 covers 15 residues. Germline lookup yields CDR1 SGHVS and CDR2 FNYEAQ. Here the CDR3 DNA reads TGTGCCAGCAGCTTAGGGGTTGGGAGCAATCAGCCCCAGCAATTT. Its protein is CASSLGVGSNQPQQF.

The chain is built from TRBV7-6 and TRBJ2-5; 7 positions agree with TRBD2. J was trimmed by 4 bases and V by 1 base; bases with no gene match: 6. The CDR3 has 15 amino acids. Germline-derived CDR1 and CDR2 are SGHVS and FNYEAQ. The CDR3 sequence: CASSLVFSGGETQYF. The CDR3 nucleotides read TGTGCCAGCAGCTTAGTCTTTTCGGGAGGAGAGACCCAGTACTTC.

This clonotype showed up just a few times. This rearrangement joins TRBV19 to TRBJ1-5, with 7 bases that match TRBD1. With V trimmed by 6 bases and J by 4 bases, 6 bases remained unmatched. The CDR3 spans 14 residues. The germline gives CDR1 LNHDA, CDR2 SQIVND (reference sequence). The CDR3 bases are TGTGCCAGTAGCCCGGGACAGATTAATCAGCCCCAGCATTTT. Its translation is CASSPGQINQPQHF.

The chain carries TRBV29-1 and TRBJ1-2; D gene uncertain. Germline lookup yields CDR1 SQVTM and CDR2 ANQGSEA. Trimming shortened V by 2 bases and J by 3 bases, and 7 bases separated the two germline ends. The CDR3 is 12 amino acids. The DNA of the CDR3 is TGCAGCGTTGAACAGTCGGACTATGGCTACACCTTC. Translating it yields CSVEQSDYGYTF.

This clonotype occurred a few times. This chain joins TRBV6-6 and TRBJ2-1, with 10 positions matching TRBD1. Germline V lookup: CDR1 MNHNY, CDR2 SVGAGI (reference sequence). The CDR3 length is 17 residues. J gave up 9 bases and V 2 bases, and 13 bases lay outside the gene matches. CDR3 amino acids: CASSYPLKGQGNGEQFF. The CDR3, as DNA: TGTGCCAGCAGTTACCCGCTAAAGGGACAGGGGAATGGTGAGCAGTTCTTC.

The chain uses TRBV20-1 and TRBJ2-7, with 8 bases lining up with TRBD2. Trimming removed 3 bases from V and 7 bases from J; junction bases left unmatched: 11. This CDR3 region has 14 residues. CDR1 and CDR2 (germline): DFQATT, SNEGSKA (reference sequence). CDR3 nucleotides: TGCAGTGCTAGCAGTGCGGGGGGTCCCCAGGAGCAGTACTTC. This encodes CSASSAGGPQEQYF.

This chain joins TRBV6-2 or TRBV6-3 and TRBJ1-1; TRBD1 matches at 7 bases. The CDR3 runs to 16 residues. V shed 0 bases, J shed 2 bases, and the junction held 6 bases outside the gene matches. Germline values: CDR1 MNHEY, CDR2 SVGEGT. CDR3 bases: TGTGCCAGCAGTTACTCAAGACAGGGCACAAACACTGAAGCTTTCTTT. Protein sequence: CASSYSRQGTNTEAFF.

V usage is TRBV7-6 and J usage is TRBJ2-3; 9 bases are a match to TRBD2. The CDR3 extends over 19 amino acids. V dropped 3 bases and J dropped 4; count of bases not matched to a gene: 17. Germline assignment: CDR1 SGHVS and CDR2 FNYEAQ. The CDR3 protein is CASSFLRGGRLDLADTQYF. The DNA for the CDR3 is TGTGCCAGCAGCTTTTTGCGGGGGGGAAGATTGGATCTGGCAGATACGCAGTATTTT. Combining the CDR3 with reference TRBV7-6 and TRBJ2-3 gives the whole variable domain GAGVSQSPRYKVTKRGQDVALRCDPISGHVSLYWYRQALGQGPEFLTYFNYEAQQDKSGLPNDRFSAERPEGSISTLTIQRTEQRDSAMYRCASSFLRGGRLDLADTQYFGPGTRLTVL.